Presented here are 6 T cell receptor beta chains from one specimen sequenced in a study of blood T cell repertoires in COVID-19. Sequencing was performed with immunoSEQ multiplex PCR; in TCRdb, only in-frame clones are kept and a portion is missing. Of fewer than 70,000 clones listed, roughly 84% were seen once; the top ten hold around 8%. The sequenced sample consisted of peripheral blood. The receptors derive from a man in his fifties with active COVID-19.

This sequence joins TRBV18 and TRBJ1-5; D unclear. The CDR3 has 15 amino acids. Trimming stripped 1 base from V and 0 bases from J, with 7 bases between. Germline CDR1 is KGHSH and CDR2 is LQKENI. CDR3 residues: CASSPLGDSNQPQHF. The CDR3 DNA is TGTGCCAGCTCACCACTCGGAGATAGCAATCAGCCCCAGCATTTT.

The genes are TRBV3-1 (or the pseudogene TRBV3-2) and TRBJ2-5, with TRBD2 identical over 15 bases. V lost 5 bases, J lost 0 bases, and 4 bases stayed unmatched. CDR1 is LGHDT and CDR2 is YNNKEL in the germline V gene (reference sequence). The CDR3 covers 17 residues. The CDR3: CASSGLAGGRYQETQYF. The CDR3 DNA reads as TGTGCCAGCAGCGGACTAGCGGGGGGGCGGTACCAAGAGACCCAGTACTTC.

This clone was seen more than once but under ten times. The chain couples TRBV6-2 or TRBV6-3 to TRBJ2-2; the D is unclear. CDR1 and CDR2 from the germline V gene are MNHEY and SVGEGT. The length of the CDR3 is 14 residues. Trimming stripped 2 bases from V and 1 base from J, with 5 bases between. DNA for the CDR3: TGTGCCAGCAGTTACCTATTGAACACCGGGGAGCTGTTTTTT. Translation gives CASSYLLNTGELFF.

This clone has a handful of counts. This sequence joins TRBV19 and TRBJ1-1; possibly TRBD1 for D (6 bases). V was pared by 5 bases and J by 8 bases, with 9 bases between. The length of the CDR3 is 11 residues. Germline V CDR1 and CDR2: LNHDA, SQIVND (reference sequence). The CDR3 sequence is CASSWGQEAFF. In nucleotides, the CDR3 is TGTGCCAGTAGTTGGGGACAAGAAGCTTTCTTT.

This chain connects TRBV5-4 to TRBJ1-2; D remains ambiguous. Trimming took 7 bases from V and 3 from J, leaving 13 bases between them. CDR1 and CDR2 (germline): SGHNT, YYREEE (reference sequence). This CDR3 has 13 amino acids. For the CDR3, the DNA is TGTGCCAGCCCCGGGGAAGGGTACTATGGCTACACCTTC. Translating gives CASPGEGYYGYTF.

The chain carries TRBV25-1 and TRBJ1-5; no firm D call. The V and J ends lost 2 bases and 8 bases respectively, with 7 bases between them. Germline lookup yields CDR1 MGHDK and CDR2 SYGVNS. The CDR3 spans 12 residues. This CDR3 reads CASSEPGKPQHF. CDR3 nucleotide sequence: TGTGCCAGCAGTGAACCCGGGAAGCCCCAGCATTTT.